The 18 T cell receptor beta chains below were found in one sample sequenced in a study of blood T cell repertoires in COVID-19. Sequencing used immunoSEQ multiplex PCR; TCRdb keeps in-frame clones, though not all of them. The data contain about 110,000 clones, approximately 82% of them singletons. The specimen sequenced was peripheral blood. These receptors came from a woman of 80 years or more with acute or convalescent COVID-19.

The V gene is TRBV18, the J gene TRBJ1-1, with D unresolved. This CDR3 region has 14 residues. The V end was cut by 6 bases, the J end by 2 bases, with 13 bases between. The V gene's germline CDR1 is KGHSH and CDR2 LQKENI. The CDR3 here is CASSAKNSNTEAFF. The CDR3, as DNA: TGTGCCAGCTCGGCCAAAAACAGTAACACTGAAGCTTTCTTT.

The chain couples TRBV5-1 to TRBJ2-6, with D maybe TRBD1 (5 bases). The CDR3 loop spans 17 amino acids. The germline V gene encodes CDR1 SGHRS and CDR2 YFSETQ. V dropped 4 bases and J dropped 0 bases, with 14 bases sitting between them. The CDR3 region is CASSTDRLNSGANVLTF. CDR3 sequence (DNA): TGCGCCAGCAGCACAGACAGACTCAACTCTGGGGCCAACGTCCTGACTTTC.

In DNA, the CDR3 is TGTGCCAGCAGCGAAGGGAGTCGGGTGAACACTGAAGCTTTCTTT. Amino acid sequence: CASSEGSRVNTEAFF. J is TRBJ1-1 and V is TRBV9, with D unresolved. V was trimmed by 3 bases and J by 0 bases, leaving 12 bases between them. In germline, CDR1 is SGDLS, CDR2 YYNGEE. The CDR3 consists of 15 residues.

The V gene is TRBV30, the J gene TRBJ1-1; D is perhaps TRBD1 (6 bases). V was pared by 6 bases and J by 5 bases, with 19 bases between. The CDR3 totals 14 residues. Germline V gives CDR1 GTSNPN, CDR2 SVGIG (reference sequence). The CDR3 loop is CACLFLGGLTEAFF. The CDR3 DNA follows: TGTGCCTGTCTATTCCTGGGGGGGCTAACTGAAGCTTTCTTT. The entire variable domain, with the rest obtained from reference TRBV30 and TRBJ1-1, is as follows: SQTIHQWPATLVQPVGSPLSLECTVEGTSNPNLYWYRQAAGRGLQLLFYSVGIGQISSEVPQNLSASRPQDRQFILSSKKLLLSDSGFYLCACLFLGGLTEAFFGQGTRLTVV.

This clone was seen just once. In DNA form, the CDR3 reads TGTGCCATTGGCGGGGGGACTAATGAAAAACTGTTTTTT. It codes for CAIGGGTNEKLFF. The rearrangement joins TRBV10-3 to TRBJ1-4; D is perhaps TRBD1 (5 bases). The germline V gene encodes CDR1 ENHRY and CDR2 SYGVKD. V was cut by 9 bases and J by 2 bases, with 10 bases left in between. This CDR3 is built from 13 residues.

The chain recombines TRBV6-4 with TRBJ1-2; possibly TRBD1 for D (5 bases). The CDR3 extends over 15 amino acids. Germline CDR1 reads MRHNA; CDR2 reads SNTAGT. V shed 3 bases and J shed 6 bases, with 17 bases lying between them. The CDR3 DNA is TGTGCCAGCAGTGATCGACTTGGGGGGAGCGATGGCTACACCTTC. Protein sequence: CASSDRLGGSDGYTF.

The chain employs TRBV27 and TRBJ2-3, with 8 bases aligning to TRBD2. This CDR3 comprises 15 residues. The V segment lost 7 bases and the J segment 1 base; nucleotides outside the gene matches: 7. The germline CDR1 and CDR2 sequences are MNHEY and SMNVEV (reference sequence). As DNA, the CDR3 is TGTGCCAGCACCCGGGAGGGCCTGGGCACAGATACGCAGTATTTT. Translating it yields CASTREGLGTDTQYF.

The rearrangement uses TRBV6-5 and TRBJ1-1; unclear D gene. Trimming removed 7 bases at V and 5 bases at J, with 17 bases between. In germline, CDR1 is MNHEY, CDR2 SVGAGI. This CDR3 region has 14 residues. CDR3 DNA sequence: TGTGCCAGCACCTTACACGGAGGCCGAACTGAAGCTTTCTTT. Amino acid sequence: CASTLHGGRTEAFF.

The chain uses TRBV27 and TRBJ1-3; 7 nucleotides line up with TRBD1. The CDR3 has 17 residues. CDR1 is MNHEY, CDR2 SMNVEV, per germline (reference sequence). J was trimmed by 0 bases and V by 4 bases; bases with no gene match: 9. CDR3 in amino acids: CASSSRQGHLSGNTIYF. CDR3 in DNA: TGTGCCAGCAGTTCCCGACAGGGACACCTCTCTGGAAACACCATATATTTT.

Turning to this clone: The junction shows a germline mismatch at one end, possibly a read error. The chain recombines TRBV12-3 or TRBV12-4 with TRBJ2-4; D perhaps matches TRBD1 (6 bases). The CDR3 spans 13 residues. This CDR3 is CASSFGDTDKRDF. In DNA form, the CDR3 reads TGTGCCAGCAGCTTCGGGGACACCGACAAGAGGGACTTC.

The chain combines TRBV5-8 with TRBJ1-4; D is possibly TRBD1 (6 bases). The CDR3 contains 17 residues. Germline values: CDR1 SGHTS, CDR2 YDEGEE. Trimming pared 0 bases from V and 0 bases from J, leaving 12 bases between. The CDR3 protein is CASSLDRDTPTNEKLFF. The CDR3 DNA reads TGTGCCAGCAGCTTGGACCGGGACACTCCAACTAATGAAAAACTGTTTTTT.

The CDR3 loop is CATSREGGSYEQYF. CDR3 coding DNA: TGTGCCACCAGCAGAGAGGGGGGCTCCTACGAGCAGTACTTC. The rearrangement joins TRBV15 to TRBJ2-7, with D possibly TRBD2 on 6 matching bases. The CDR3 has 14 residues. The germline CDR1 and CDR2 sequences are LNHNV and YYDKDF (reference sequence). Trimming left V 0 bases short and J 0 bases short, with 6 bases between.

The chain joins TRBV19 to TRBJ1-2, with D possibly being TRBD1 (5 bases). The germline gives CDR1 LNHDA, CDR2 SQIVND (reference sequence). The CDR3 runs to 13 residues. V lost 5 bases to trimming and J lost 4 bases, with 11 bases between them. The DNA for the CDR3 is TGTGCCAGTAGTTCTTTCCAGGGCTATGGCTACACCTTC. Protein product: CASSSFQGYGYTF.

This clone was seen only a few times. The CDR3 nucleotides are TGTGCCAGCAGCGTCTTAGGACAGTCCACTGAAGCTTTCTTT. Its protein is CASSVLGQSTEAFF. This rearrangement joins TRBV7-6 to TRBJ1-1, with D possibly TRBD1 on 6 matching bases. The CDR3 is made up of 14 amino acids. Trimming cost V 5 bases and J 4 bases, with 14 bases left between them. The V gene's germline CDR1 is SGHVS and CDR2 FNYEAQ.

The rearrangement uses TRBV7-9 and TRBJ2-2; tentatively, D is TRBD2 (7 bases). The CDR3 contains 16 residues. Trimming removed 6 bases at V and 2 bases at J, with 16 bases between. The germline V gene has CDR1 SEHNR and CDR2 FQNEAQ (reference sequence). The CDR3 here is CASRYDGGLNTGELFF. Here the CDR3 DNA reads TGTGCCAGCAGATACGACGGGGGGCTTAACACCGGGGAGCTGTTTTTT.

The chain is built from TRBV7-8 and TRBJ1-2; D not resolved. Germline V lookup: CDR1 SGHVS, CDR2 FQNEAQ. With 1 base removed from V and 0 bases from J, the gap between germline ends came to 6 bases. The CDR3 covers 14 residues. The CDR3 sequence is CASSLGPANYGYTF. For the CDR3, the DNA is TGTGCCAGCAGCTTAGGTCCAGCTAACTATGGCTACACCTTC. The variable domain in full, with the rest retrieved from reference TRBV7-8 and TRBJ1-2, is GAGVSQSPRYKVAKRGQDVALRCDPISGHVSLFWYQQALGQGPEFLTYFQNEAQLDKSGLPSDRFFAERPEGSVSTLKIQRTQQEDSAVYLCASSLGPANYGYTFGSGTRLTVV.

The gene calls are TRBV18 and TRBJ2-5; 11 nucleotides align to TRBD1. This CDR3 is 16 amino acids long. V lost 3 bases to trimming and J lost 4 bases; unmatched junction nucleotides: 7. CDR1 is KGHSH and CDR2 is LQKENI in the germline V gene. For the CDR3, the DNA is TGTGCCAGCTCACCGGGGACAGGGGGTACTGGAGAGACCCAGTACTTC. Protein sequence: CASSPGTGGTGETQYF.

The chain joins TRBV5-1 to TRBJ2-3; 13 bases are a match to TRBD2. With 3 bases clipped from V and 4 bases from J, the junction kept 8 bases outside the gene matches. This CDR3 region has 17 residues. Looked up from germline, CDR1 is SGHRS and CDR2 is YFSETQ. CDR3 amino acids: CASSWDTSGGAPDTQYF. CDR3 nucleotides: TGCGCCAGCAGCTGGGATACTAGCGGGGGGGCTCCAGATACGCAGTATTTT.